Listed below are T cell receptor beta chains from one sample, sequenced in a study of cytomegalovirus exposure and HLA in healthy donors. The repertoire was sequenced with immunoSEQ multiplex PCR; TCRdb's copy has only in-frame clones and lacks some. This table holds about 200,000 clones, approximately 82% found once. Sequencing used PBMCs. All receptors come from a woman between 18 and 30 years old in good health and CMV-seronegative. Each CDR3 is given with its conserved first and last residue. A D gene is named only where the DNA matches it firmly. Not every row has a clone size; where given, it reads once, few, many or a size class.

len	v_gene	abundance	d_gene	j_gene	CDR3nt	CDR3aa
15	TRBV6-6	NA	TRBD2	TRBJ2-1	TGTGCCACTTCGACTAGCGGGGGCCCCTACAATGAGCAGTTCTTC	CATSTSGGPYNEQFF
16	TRBV5-1	NA	NA	TRBJ2-1	TGCGCCAGCACGTCGGGCCTAAGGACTGTCTACAATGAGCAGTTCTTC	CASTSGLRTVYNEQFF
14	TRBV13	NA	NA	TRBJ2-2	TGTGCCAGCAGCTTCGGGGAAATGGCCGGGGAGCTGTTTTTT	CASSFGEMAGELFF
14	TRBV5-4	NA	TRBD1	TRBJ2-7	TGTGCCAGCAGCCCGGGACAGGGGAGCTACGAGCAGTACTTC	CASSPGQGSYEQYF
15	TRBV28	NA	NA	TRBJ2-6	TGTGCCAGCAGTTTAGTGTTCTCTGGGGCCAACGTCCTGACTTTC	CASSLVFSGANVLTF
12	TRBV19	NA	NA	TRBJ1-5	TGTGCCAGTACCTCAGGCAATCAGCCCCAGCATTTT	CASTSGNQPQHF
14	TRBV28	NA	NA	TRBJ1-1	TGTGCCAGCAGTAAACAGGGCTTGGGAACTGAAGCTTTCTTT	CASSKQGLGTEAFF
16	TRBV5-1	NA	NA	TRBJ2-1	TGCGCCAGCAGCTCCCTAGGGGGAGGGGCTTACAATGAGCAGTTCTTC	CASSSLGGGAYNEQFF
12	TRBV19	few	NA	TRBJ2-7	TGTGCCAGTAGAGACACCGCCTACGAGCAGTACTTC	CASRDTAYEQYF
11	TRBV20-1	once	NA	TRBJ1-2	TGCAGTGCTAGAGAAGCTAGGAGCTACACCTTC	CSAREARSYTF
13	TRBV6-1	NA	NA	TRBJ2-1	TGTGCCAGCGTCCAGTCTTGGGGCAATGAGCAGTTCTTC	CASVQSWGNEQFF
14	TRBV9	NA	TRBD1	TRBJ1-2	TGTGCCAGCAGCGTAGAGGGGGCACGCGGGGGCTACACCTTC	CASSVEGARGGYTF
13	TRBV2	NA	NA	TRBJ1-1	TGTGCCAGCAGTGCCGACTTGAACACTGAAGCTTTCTTT	CASSADLNTEAFF
15	TRBV6-5	NA	NA	TRBJ1-5	TGTGCCACCGGCTCAACAGGGAATAGCAATCAGCCCCAGCATTTT	CATGSTGNSNQPQHF
16	TRBV5-4	NA	TRBD1	TRBJ1-6	TGTGCCAGCAGCGCCTGGACAGGGGTGAGTAATTCACCCCTCCACTTT	CASSAWTGVSNSPLHF
14	TRBV19	NA	TRBD1	TRBJ1-2	TGTGCCAGCGGGCGAATGGACAGGGACTATGGCTACACCTTC	CASGRMDRDYGYTF
15	TRBV9	NA	NA	TRBJ1-3	TGTGCCAGCAGCGTAGGGGGATCGCCTGGAAACACCATATATTTT	CASSVGGSPGNTIYF
14	TRBV5-1	once	NA	TRBJ2-7	TGCGCCAGCGACCCAGGCGGGAACTCCTACGAGCAGTACTTC	CASDPGGNSYEQYF
14	TRBV6-5	NA	TRBD2	TRBJ2-3	TGTGCCAGCAGTTACTCTATGCGGGCGGGAGCGCAGTATTTT	CASSYSMRAGAQYF
15	TRBV2	few	TRBD1	TRBJ1-5	TGTGCCAGCAGTCCTCAGGGGGCGCTGGGTCAGCCCCAGCATTTT	CASSPQGALGQPQHF
11	TRBV28	NA	NA	TRBJ1-5	TGTGCCGTGGGGGGAAATCAGCCCCAGCATTTT	CAVGGNQPQHF
13	TRBV2	NA	NA	TRBJ1-1	TGTGCCGCCCGTCAAGGACGGAACACTGAAGCTTTCTTT	CAARQGRNTEAFF
13	TRBV28	few	TRBD1	TRBJ1-3	TGTGCCAGCAGTGGGACAGGGCGAAACACCATATATTTT	CASSGTGRNTIYF
14	TRBV27	NA	TRBD1	TRBJ2-3	TGTGCCAGCAGTTTCGACAGGGGTTTCGATACGCAGTATTTT	CASSFDRGFDTQYF
12	TRBV5-6	NA	NA	TRBJ1-2	TGTGCCAGCAGCTTGGGCGACTATGGCTACACCTTC	CASSLGDYGYTF
13	TRBV30	NA	TRBD1	TRBJ2-2	TGTGCCTGGCGGACAGGAAATACCGGGGAGCTGTTTTTT	CAWRTGNTGELFF
18	TRBV9	NA	NA	TRBJ1-2	TGTGCCAGCAGCGTAGTAGGGAGTGGGGCACACAGGGTGGATGGCTACACCTTC	CASSVVGSGAHRVDGYTF
14	TRBV5-1	NA	NA	TRBJ2-7	TGCGCCAGCAGCTTGGACAGGCTTCCCGGCGAGCAGTACTTC	CASSLDRLPGEQYF
13	TRBV29-1	NA	NA	TRBJ1-1	TGCAGCGTTGAAGATCCAGGCCGCACTGAAGCTTTCTTT	CSVEDPGRTEAFF
15	TRBV9	NA	TRBD1	TRBJ1-1	TGTGCCAGCAGCGTGGGGGGACAGAGGTACACTGAAGCTTTCTTT	CASSVGGQRYTEAFF
14	TRBV13	NA	TRBD1	TRBJ1-1	TGTGCCAGCAGCCCAGGGGGGGGGTACACTGAAGCTTTCTTT	CASSPGGGYTEAFF
12	TRBV18	few	NA	TRBJ1-3	TGTGCCAGCTCACGGGACAGAAACACCATATATTTT	CASSRDRNTIYF
16	TRBV19	NA	NA	TRBJ1-1	TGTGCCAGTACTCCTCCTCTGCGGGGGCCGGACACTGAAGCTTTCTTT	CASTPPLRGPDTEAFF
14	TRBV2	NA	NA	TRBJ2-2	TGTGCCAGCAGTGGGACAGCGGAGACCGGGGAGCTGTTTTTT	CASSGTAETGELFF
15	TRBV18	NA	NA	TRBJ2-1	TGTGCCAGCTCACTTACCGGGACGGCCACCAATGAGCAGTTCTTC	CASSLTGTATNEQFF
11	TRBV28	few	NA	TRBJ2-3	TGTGCCAGCAGTTCCAGGGAGACGCAGTATTTT	CASSSRETQYF
14	TRBV30	NA	NA	TRBJ1-2	TGTGCCTGGAGTGTGGGGGGCCGGAGCTATGGCTACACCTTC	CAWSVGGRSYGYTF
17	TRBV5-1	NA	TRBD2	TRBJ2-3	TGCGCCAGCAGCTTGGGGTTAGCGGGTGGGTCCACAGATACGCAGTATTTT	CASSLGLAGGSTDTQYF
14	TRBV5-8	NA	TRBD1	TRBJ2-3	TGTGCCAGCATCACAGGGGGAGTCGCAGATACGCAGTATTTT	CASITGGVADTQYF
14	TRBV2	NA	NA	TRBJ2-2	TGTGCCAGCAGCCCTTTCATAGACACCGGGGAGCTGTTTTTT	CASSPFIDTGELFF
15	TRBV2	NA	NA	TRBJ1-4	TGTGCCAGCAGTCCGGGACGCCCGGAGGGTGAAAAACTGTTTTTT	CASSPGRPEGEKLFF
16	TRBV14	NA	NA	TRBJ1-1	TGTGCCAGCAGCCAAGGATTAGGGTTTAGAAACACTGAAGCTTTCTTT	CASSQGLGFRNTEAFF
14	TRBV28	few	TRBD2	TRBJ2-7	TGTGCCAGCAGTTCTAGCGGGAGGACTTACGAGCAGTACTTC	CASSSSGRTYEQYF
15	TRBV7-9	NA	NA	TRBJ2-1	TGTGCCAGCAGCTTAGTAACGCCAGGGGCGTATGAGCAGTTCTTC	CASSLVTPGAYEQFF
15	TRBV5-1	once	NA	TRBJ2-1	TGCGCCAGCAGCCCGGGCGGGACAGAGGACAATGAGCAGTTCTTC	CASSPGGTEDNEQFF
14	TRBV2	once	NA	TRBJ2-5	TGTGCCAGCAGTTCCCAGAGAGGCCAAGAGACCCAGTACTTC	CASSSQRGQETQYF
15	TRBV9	NA	NA	TRBJ1-1	TGTGCCAGCAGCGGCCTTAACAGGGCGAACACTGAAGCTTTCTTT	CASSGLNRANTEAFF
13	TRBV27	NA	NA	TRBJ1-1	TGTGCCAGCAGTTTATCTCGGCACCTTGAAGCTTTCTTT	CASSLSRHLEAFF
17	TRBV9	few	TRBD1	TRBJ2-2	TGTGCCAGCAGAGCCAGACAGGGGGCCGGGGACACCGGGGAGCTGTTTTTT	CASRARQGAGDTGELFF
13	TRBV29-1	NA	NA	TRBJ1-3	TGCAGCGCTTACAGGGAATCCGGAAACACCATATATTTT	CSAYRESGNTIYF